A single sample gave rise to the 18 T cell receptor beta chains below, sequenced in a study of T cell responses to AZD1222 COVID-19 vaccine. The data were produced by immunoSEQ multiplex PCR, yet TCRdb's version contains in-frame clones alone and is incomplete. The sample lists some 25,000 clones, approximately 85% occurring once. Here the sequenced sample was peripheral blood, taken 28 days after the second AZD1222 dose. The origin of the receptors is an adult who received the AZD1222 COVID-19 vaccine.

V and J are TRBV6-5 and TRBJ2-2; tentatively, D is TRBD1 (6 bases). Germline assignment: CDR1 MNHEY and CDR2 SVGAGI. V lost 0 bases and J 6 bases, leaving 8 bases between the germline ends. The CDR3 covers 14 residues. The CDR3 region is CASSYSGGAGELFF. CDR3 in DNA: TGTGCCAGCAGTTACTCTGGGGGCGCCGGGGAGCTGTTTTTT.

V and J are TRBV12-5 and TRBJ2-7; TRBD2 matches at 10 bases. Unmatched junction bases numbered 11, after V lost 2 bases and J lost 4 bases. Germline V CDR1 and CDR2: LGHNT, FRNRAP. The CDR3 has 17 residues. This CDR3 reads CASGLIGGSGGRYEQYF. The CDR3 coding sequence is TGTGCTAGTGGTTTGATAGGGGGTAGCGGGGGGCGGTACGAGCAGTACTTC.

The rearrangement joins TRBV10-1 to TRBJ2-5; TRBD1 might be the D (6 bases). In germline, CDR1 is WNHNN, CDR2 SYGVQD (reference sequence). The CDR3 covers 14 residues. V lost 7 bases, J lost 4 bases, and 16 bases lay in between. Here the CDR3 reads CASTRQDGGETQYF. The CDR3 nucleotides read TGCGCCAGCACCCGACAGGACGGAGGAGAGACCCAGTACTTC.

The table lists this clone with a few counts. Different DNA sequences within this sample yield the same CDR3. This CDR3 is CASSLRRGDSNQPQHF. The CDR3 bases are TGTGCCAGCAGCTTACGCAGGGGCGATAGCAATCAGCCCCAGCATTTT. The chain couples TRBV7-2 to TRBJ1-5, with D possibly TRBD1 on 6 matching bases. Trimming cost V 2 bases and J 0 bases, with 11 bases left between them. CDR1 and CDR2 (germline): SGHTA, FQGNSA. The CDR3 totals 16 residues.

The chain joins TRBV7-2 to TRBJ1-1, with 7 bases lining up with TRBD1. CDR3 size: 13 residues. The V gene's germline CDR1 is SGHTA and CDR2 FQGNSA. Trimming took 5 bases from V and 11 from J; bases not matched to a gene: 11. CDR3 in amino acids: CASSPQGTDVAFF. The DNA for the CDR3 is TGTGCCAGCAGCCCGCAAGGGACAGATGTCGCTTTCTTT.

The V gene is TRBV10-3, the J gene TRBJ2-5; the D call may be TRBD1 or TRBD2 (5 bases each). V lost 10 bases to trimming and J lost 7 bases, with 19 bases between them. Germline CDR1 reads ENHRY; CDR2 reads SYGVKD. This CDR3 contains 13 residues. The CDR3 DNA reads TGTGCCACCCTGGACTTGGCCCAGGGGACCCAGTACTTC. It yields the protein CATLDLAQGTQYF.

The chain couples TRBV5-5 to TRBJ1-3, with a tentative D call TRBD1 (6 bases). Germline lookup yields CDR1 SGHKS and CDR2 YYEKEE (reference sequence). The ends were cut back, 1 base at V and 1 base at J, with 12 bases in the middle. The CDR3 is made up of 16 amino acids. The CDR3 region is CASSLKGDNSGNTIYF. CDR3 sequence (DNA): TGTGCCAGCAGCTTGAAGGGGGATAATTCTGGAAACACCATATATTTT.

V gene TRBV5-1 combines with J gene TRBJ2-1; 7 bases align to TRBD2. The CDR3 runs to 15 residues. With 7 bases clipped from V and 0 bases from J, the junction kept 7 bases outside the gene matches. Looked up from germline, CDR1 is SGHRS and CDR2 is YFSETQ. The CDR3 DNA sequence: TGCGCCAGCGTCGCGGGGGTGGGCTCCTACAATGAGCAGTTCTTC. As protein: CASVAGVGSYNEQFF.

This chain links TRBV2 with TRBJ2-5, with D unresolved. The CDR3 has 12 amino acids. Trimming pared 4 bases from V and 5 bases from J, leaving 8 bases between. In germline, CDR1 is SNHLY, CDR2 FYNNEI. The CDR3 protein is CASSGLGETQYF. CDR3 nucleotide sequence: TGTGCCAGCAGTGGCCTGGGGGAGACCCAGTACTTC.

This chain links TRBV19 with TRBJ2-1; 7 bases are shared with TRBD1. CDR1 LNHDA and CDR2 SQIVND come from the germline V gene (reference sequence). J lost 5 bases, V lost 3 bases, and 4 bases had no gene match. The CDR3 runs to 14 residues. The CDR3 bases are TGTGCCAGTAGTATCCGGGACAGCAACAATGAGCAGTTCTTC. This gives the protein CASSIRDSNNEQFF.

This clone occurred once. The rearrangement joins TRBV29-1 to TRBJ1-1; TRBD1 aligns across 10 bases. The V and J ends lost 4 bases and 1 base, in that order; junction bases with no gene match: 6. Germline V gives CDR1 SQVTM, CDR2 ANQGSEA. The CDR3 has 15 residues. The CDR3 coding sequence is TGCAGCGTTGGCCGACAGGGGGCAGGGAACACTGAAGCTTTCTTT. Translated: CSVGRQGAGNTEAFF.

This chain uses TRBV13 with TRBJ1-4; 7 nucleotides match TRBD1. The CDR3 loop spans 14 amino acids. J lost 8 bases, V lost 4 bases, and 7 bases had no gene match. Germline V gene lookup returns CDR1 PRHDT and CDR2 FYEKMQ (reference sequence). The CDR3 reads CASSSPRDSEKLFF. The CDR3 DNA follows: TGTGCCAGCAGCTCACCCCGGGACAGCGAAAAACTGTTTTTT.

By share of the sample, this clone is large. The V gene is TRBV4-3, the J gene TRBJ2-7; 9 bases map to TRBD1. The CDR3 length is 16 residues. V shed 0 bases and J 1 base; nucleotides not matched to a gene: 4. Germline CDR1 is LGHNA and CDR2 is YSLEER. CDR3 region: CASSQDLGTGSYEQYF. The CDR3 bases are TGCGCCAGCAGCCAAGATTTGGGGACAGGGTCCTACGAGCAGTACTTC.

The chain carries TRBV5-6 and TRBJ2-1; a possible D gene is TRBD2 (5 bases). Germline V gene sequence: CDR1 SGHDT, CDR2 YYEEEE. The ends were cut back, 4 bases at V and 0 bases at J, with 11 bases in the middle. The CDR3 length is 15 residues. CDR3 residues: CASSTLEGSYNEQFF. CDR3 coding DNA: TGTGCCAGCAGCACCTTAGAGGGCTCCTACAATGAGCAGTTCTTC.

The CDR3 DNA reads TGTGCCAGCAGCCAGGGACAGGGTGGATATCAGCCCCAGCATTTT. It encodes CASSQGQGGYQPQHF. V and J are TRBV7-2 and TRBJ1-5, with 9 bases aligning to TRBD1. This CDR3 has 15 residues. Trimming cost V 5 bases and J 5 bases; bases outside gene matches: 7. Per the germline V gene, CDR1 is SGHTA and CDR2 is FQGNSA.

The rearrangement links TRBV5-1 to TRBJ2-7, with 7 nucleotides matching TRBD2. The germline V gene encodes CDR1 SGHRS and CDR2 YFSETQ. The CDR3 covers 14 residues. V lost 4 bases to trimming and J lost 2 bases; unmatched junction nucleotides: 6. CDR3 region: CASSTSGGAYEQYF. In DNA form, the CDR3 reads TGCGCCAGCAGCACGAGTGGGGGGGCCTACGAGCAGTACTTC.

The V gene is TRBV7-8, the J gene TRBJ2-1; 10 bases match TRBD1. Trimming cost V 2 bases and J 2 bases; bases outside gene matches: 3. Germline V gene data show CDR1 as SGHVS and CDR2 as FQNEAQ. This CDR3 is built from 16 residues. This CDR3 is CASSLRTGGPYNEQFF. Here the CDR3 DNA reads TGTGCCAGCAGCTTAAGGACAGGGGGTCCCTACAATGAGCAGTTCTTC.

This clone was detected only a few times. The J gene is TRBJ1-2, the V gene TRBV11-3, with TRBD1 matching over 9 bases. This CDR3 region has 13 residues. Germline V gene lookup returns CDR1 SGHNT and CDR2 YENEEA. The junction had 4 bases not matched to a gene; V was cut back by 5 bases and J by 6 bases. CDR3 coding DNA: TGTGCCAGCAGCGAAACAGGGGGCGATGGCTACACCTTC. Its translation is CASSETGGDGYTF.